The T cell receptor (beta chain) under discussion was sequenced for a study of T cell responses to AZD1222 COVID-19 vaccine. Points from the study as a whole: Spike-specific TCR breadth and depth both grew after two AZD1222 doses.

J lost 8 bases, V lost 5 bases, and 6 bases had no gene match. This CDR3 is built from 14 residues. Germline-derived CDR1 and CDR2 are SEHNR and FQNEAQ (reference sequence). Assay used: immunoSEQ multiplex PCR; TCRdb lists only in-frame clones, some missing. The data show around 92,000 clones, approximately 91% seen once. Comment on this clone: The target antigen is unknown.

V usage is TRBV7-9 and J usage is TRBJ1-6, with 7 bases that match TRBD1. The receptor comes from an adult in good health. The sequencing here drew on peripheral blood, taken on day 0 of AZD1222 vaccination. The CDR3 coding sequence is TGTGCCAGCAGCATGACAGGGAATGATTCACCCCTCCACTTT. This sequence encodes CASSMTGNDSPLHF.